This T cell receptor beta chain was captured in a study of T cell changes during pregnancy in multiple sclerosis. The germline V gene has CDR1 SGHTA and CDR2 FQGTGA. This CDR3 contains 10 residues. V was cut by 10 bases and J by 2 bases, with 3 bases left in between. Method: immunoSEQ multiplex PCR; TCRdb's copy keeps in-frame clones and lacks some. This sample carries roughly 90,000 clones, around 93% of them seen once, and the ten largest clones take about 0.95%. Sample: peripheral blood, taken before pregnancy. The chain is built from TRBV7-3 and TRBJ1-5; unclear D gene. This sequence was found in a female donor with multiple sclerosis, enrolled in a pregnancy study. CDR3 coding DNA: TGTGCCATCGGCAATCAGCCCCAGCATTTT. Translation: CAIGNQPQHF.